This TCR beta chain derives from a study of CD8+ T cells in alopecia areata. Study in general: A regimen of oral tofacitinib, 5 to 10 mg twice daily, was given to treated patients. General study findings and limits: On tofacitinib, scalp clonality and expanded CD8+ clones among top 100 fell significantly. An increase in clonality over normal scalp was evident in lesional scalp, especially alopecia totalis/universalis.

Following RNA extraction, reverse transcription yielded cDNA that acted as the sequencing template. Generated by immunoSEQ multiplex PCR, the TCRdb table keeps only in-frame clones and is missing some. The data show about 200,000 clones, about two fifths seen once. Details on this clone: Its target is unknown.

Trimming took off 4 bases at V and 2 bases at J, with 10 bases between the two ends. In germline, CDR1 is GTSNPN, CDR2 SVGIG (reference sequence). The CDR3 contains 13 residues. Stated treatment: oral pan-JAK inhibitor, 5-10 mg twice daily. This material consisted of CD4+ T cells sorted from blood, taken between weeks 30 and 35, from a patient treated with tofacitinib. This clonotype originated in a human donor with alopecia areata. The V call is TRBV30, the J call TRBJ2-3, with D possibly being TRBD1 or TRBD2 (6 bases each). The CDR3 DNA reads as TGTGCCTGGACGGGGGCCCTCACAGATACGCAGTATTTT. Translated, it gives CAWTGALTDTQYF.